This T cell receptor beta chain was identified in a study of T-cell memory formation after mild COVID-19. This clonotype has just a few counts. Germline values: CDR1 SGHVS, CDR2 FQNEAQ. The CDR3 has 15 amino acids. With V trimmed by 1 base and J by 4 bases, 6 bases remained unmatched. With constant-segment primers, 5'RACE yielded cDNA libraries of TCR alpha and TCR beta that carried sample barcodes and UMIs. From the 5' RACE reads, TCRdb called clonotypes with MiXCR, one entry per CDR3 protein. Among approximately 150,000 distinct CDR3 sequences, around 5.8% were seen once, and the ten largest hold approximately 2%.

The clonotype comes from an adult woman who had mild COVID-19 (a few samples of this study predate the infection). Cell type and time point are not known. Sequences were obtained from PBMCs or a T cell subset sorted from them (not recorded which). The V and J genes are TRBV7-8 and TRBJ2-5; the match to TRBD1 covers 7 bases. The CDR3 region is CASSLVSRGIETQYF. The CDR3 DNA is TGTGCCAGCAGCTTAGTCTCCAGGGGGATAGAGACCCAGTACTTC.